These T cell receptor beta chains were read from a single sample in a study of long-term antiretroviral therapy in people with HIV. Generated by immunoSEQ multiplex PCR, the TCRdb table keeps only in-frame clones and is missing some. The repertoire has over 15,000 clones, 76% of them found once; the top ten carry approximately 15%. This specimen was unsorted PBMCs, taken 0.5 years before starting antiretroviral therapy. Every receptor here comes from a woman aged 45-65 years with HIV. Both conserved end residues are part of each CDR3. D genes are given only for firm matches. Clone sizes are given selectively: once, few, many, or a class where the clone is expanded.

cdr3_nt cdr3_aa j_call d_call cdr3_length clone_size v_call
TGCGCCAGCAGCTTGGTCGGCGGAGGGGACTATGGCTACACCTTC CASSLVGGGDYGYTF TRBJ1-2 . 15 . TRBV5-1
TGTGCCAGCAGCTCCCCGACAGAGTACGTGCAGTACTTC CASSSPTEYVQYF TRBJ2-7 . 13 . TRBV7-9
TGCGCCAGCAGTTTGCGGGACGGGAACGAGCAGTACTTC CASSLRDGNEQYF TRBJ2-7 . 13 . TRBV5-1
TGTGCCAGCAACCTACAGGGGGGGACAGATACGCAGTATTTT CASNLQGGTDTQYF TRBJ2-3 . 14 . TRBV28
TGTGCCAGCAGGTCCGCCGGAGGGCCTGAAGCTTTCTTT CASRSAGGPEAFF TRBJ1-1 . 13 few TRBV5-6
TGTGCCAGCAGCCCCGGGACACAGAACACTGAAGCTTTCTTT CASSPGTQNTEAFF TRBJ1-1 . 14 medium-sized TRBV2
TGTGCCAGTAGTACGACCAATCCTGTGACTGAAGCTTTCTTT CASSTTNPVTEAFF TRBJ1-1 . 14 . TRBV19
TGTGCCTCCACAGCGACAGGATCGAGGGATACGCAGTATTTT CASTATGSRDTQYF TRBJ2-3 . 14 . TRBV30
TGCGCCAGCAGCTTGGGATTCTCTGGGGCCAACGTCCTGACTTTC CASSLGFSGANVLTF TRBJ2-6 . 15 . TRBV5-1
TGTGCCAGCAGTGACCGGGACTTCTCTAGCACAGATACGCAGTATTTT CASSDRDFSSTDTQYF TRBJ2-3 . 16 . TRBV27
TGTGCCAGCAGCCAGTCGGTATCGTGGCGGTATAATTCACCCCTCCACTTT CASSQSVSWRYNSPLHF TRBJ1-6 . 17 . TRBV7-2
TGTGCCAGCAGCCCCACCCGGACGGGGTCCTATAATTCACCCCTCCACTTT CASSPTRTGSYNSPLHF TRBJ1-6 . 17 . TRBV7-2
TGTGCCAGCAGCTACGCACCAGAAGACAATGAGCAGTTCTTC CASSYAPEDNEQFF TRBJ2-1 . 14 . TRBV7-3
TGTGCCAGCAGCTTAGGAGCGGGGGGTCACATGGAGACCCAGTACTTC CASSLGAGGHMETQYF TRBJ2-5 TRBD2 16 large TRBV7-8
TGTGCCAGCAGCCGTAACCACAGGGGAACACCCCTCCACTTT CASSRNHRGTPLHF TRBJ1-6 TRBD1 14 . TRBV14
TGTGCCAGCAGCCCGGACAGCAACTATGGCTACACCTTC CASSPDSNYGYTF TRBJ1-2 . 13 . TRBV11-2
TGCGCCAGCAGCCAAGAGGACAGGGTTTCAGATACGCAGTATTTT CASSQEDRVSDTQYF TRBJ2-3 TRBD1 15 . TRBV4-1
TGTGCCAGCAGCGCTAACGGGGAGACCCAGTACTTC CASSANGETQYF TRBJ2-5 . 12 . TRBV9
TGTGCCAGCAGCTTAGGTTGGTCGGGTAATGAAAAACTGTTTTTT CASSLGWSGNEKLFF TRBJ1-4 . 15 . TRBV11-2
TGTGCCATCAGTGAGGGACGGACAGGGGAGGAGACCCAGTACTTC CAISEGRTGEETQYF TRBJ2-5 TRBD1 15 few TRBV10-3
TGTGCCAGCAGTTCGGGACAGGGTGATGAAAAACTGTTTTTT CASSSGQGDEKLFF TRBJ1-4 TRBD1 14 few TRBV2
TGTGCCAGCAGCCCTACTAGAAGCCCCACAGATACGCAGTATTTT CASSPTRSPTDTQYF TRBJ2-3 . 15 . TRBV7-8
TGTGCCAGCAGCGCCCAGGGCGACACCGGGGAGCTGTTTTTT CASSAQGDTGELFF TRBJ2-2 . 14 . TRBV11-2
TGTGCCAGCTCTCCGGACCGTAATCAGCCCCAGCATTTT CASSPDRNQPQHF TRBJ1-5 . 13 few TRBV18
TGCGCCAGCAATGACAAAAGCGGGGGAAACCAAGAGACCCAGTACTTC CASNDKSGGNQETQYF TRBJ2-5 TRBD2 16 . TRBV10-2
TGTGCCAGCAGCTTAAGTTCCGGGGATGAGCAGTTCTTC CASSLSSGDEQFF TRBJ2-1 . 13 . TRBV11-1
TGTGCCAGCAGTGACGCGTCGTACAGGGGCCAGTACTTC CASSDASYRGQYF TRBJ2-4 TRBD1 13 . TRBV2